Sequencing of this T cell receptor (beta chain) was carried out in a study of cytomegalovirus exposure and HLA in healthy donors. Study-level points and caveats: Highly shared sequence variants in one cluster were likely a sequencing artifact. Most TCR sequences showed up rarely, but some public TCRs showed up in many donors. For most TCR beta V segments, an earlier analysis put the productive rate at about 87% or about 30% of the time.

A word on this clone: Its antigen remains unidentified.

This CDR3 has 14 residues. The germline gives CDR1 SGHNT, CDR2 YYREEE (reference sequence). It was with 60 Vbeta and 13 Jbeta primers that the PCR ran. Original handling: In a later analysis, tens of millions of unique TCR beta chains included roughly 11 million shared by two or more donors. Data came from immunoSEQ multiplex PCR; TCRdb stores just in-frame clones and leaves some out. The DNA was the basis for D and trimming; V, J and clone size are from that table. Altogether around 100,000 clones are present, around 82% being singletons, with the ten largest covering around 10%. Sequenced material: PBMCs. This TCR came from a woman between 18 and 29 years old in good health and CMV-seropositive. J is TRBJ2-5 and V is TRBV5-4; perhaps TRBD1 as D (6 bases). The end of the DNA fits TRBJ2-7 better, so the J call may be wrong. The CDR3 protein is CASSLGGGWYEQYF. For the CDR3, the DNA is TGTGCCAGCAGCTTGGGTGGGGGCTGGTACGAGCAGTACTTC.